This TCR beta chain comes out of a study of shared clonotypes between healthy human individuals (dated by TCRdb to the early 2020s). Study-wide context: The cohort included three men and a couple of women between 18 and 49 years of age. For each donor, CD4 naive and CD4 memory were each run on three plates, CD8 naive on two plates, and CD8 memory on one plate. Leukapheresis yielded between about 0.9 and 8.9 billion PBMCs per donor. The study deeply sequenced blood TCR repertoires of several healthy adults to estimate repertoire size and the extent of clonotype sharing between individuals. Libraries were prepared and TCR repertoires were sequenced by different laboratories using diverse techniques, in order to increase sequencing depth and limit assay-specific biases.

The CDR3, from cysteine to phenylalanine, totals 14 residues. Only the CDR3 region is kept as DNA, spanning 42 bases read in frame from base 1. Per the germline V gene, SGHTA is the CDR1 and FQGNSA is the CDR2. The junction shows trimming of 4 bases on V and 2 bases on J, plus 12 bases between the germline ends. The donors were healthy, HIV-negative adults with no recently reported acute infections or vaccinations. Every donor was a Caucasian adult residing in Nashville, Tennessee, USA. CD8 memory samples were composed of magnetically selected CD45RO+ cells combined with CCR7-negative CD45RA+ effector memory (TemRA) cells. Blood was obtained by leukapheresis, after which PBMCs were separated by Ficoll-Histopaque density gradient centrifugation and cryopreserved in liquid nitrogen vapor phase. Analytical flow cytometry was used to check the purity and quantity of every magnetically sorted T cell population. Each sorted fraction had its genomic DNA isolated and then quantified by UV absorbance on a Nanodrop 2000c.

Using the deep immunoSEQ assay, TCR CDR3 regions were amplified from genomic DNA by multiplex PCR. Extracted genomic DNA from each cell subset was spread evenly across all wells of several immunoSEQ 96-well plates, with each plate serving as a replicate. For sorted subsets, each replicate PCR was loaded with approximately 190 ng genomic DNA, equivalent to 25,000 to 35,000 T cell genomes. The purified libraries were quantified using a Qubit 3.0 fluorometer, sized with a Bioanalyzer 2100, and then quantified again using the KAPA Library Quantification kit. Each immunoSEQ 96-well plate was sequenced on its own single-read 150-cycle Illumina NextSeq 550 flow cell. Processing in the source paper ran as follows. Because the immunoSEQ output held only junctional sequences and lacked quality scores, the filtering could not match the filtering applied to full-length reads. Sequences were annotated with PyIR, a Python wrapper for IgBLAST v1.9, using IMGT germline references to assign V/J genes and CDR3. Reads were filtered out if the reads had weak V/J assignments (E-value above 1e-6), no CDR3, stop codons, out-of-frame junctions, or ambiguous translated residues. V3J clonotypes were defined as sequences sharing the same inferred V gene, J gene, and CDR3 amino acid sequence. Percentage overlap between repertoires was computed as shared unique clonotypes divided by the size of the smaller repertoire. Richness of each repertoire was evaluated using RTK rarefaction, the Chao1 estimator, and Recon v2.1 estimates of unobserved clonotypes. Generation probabilities for all TCRbeta clonotypes obtained by the gDNA method from a few donors were computed using OLGA. TCRdb's version of the immuneACCESS table is confined to in-frame rearrangements and falls short of the full clone set. An unresolved V gene accounts for under half of the shortfall where checked; the remainder is of unknown origin. V and J calls and clone size are as listed in that table; D and trimming were resolved from the DNA. Here the sample has roughly 660,000 clones; less than 95% occur a single time. 30% to 40% of the sample is held by the ten biggest clonotypes.

As concerns this clone: Its antigen target is currently unknown. Base qualities are missing; no much larger clone stands one base away.

Points the paper makes about the study in general: Sampling was restricted to blood, and TCR repertoires in tissues likely differ from the TCR repertoires found in blood. When a few donors were compared, the shared fraction of clonotypes was about 5.5% for naive CD4, over 3% for naive CD8, 2.3% for memory CD4, and 0.4% for memory CD8. Naive subsets generally had larger estimated clonotype richness than memory subsets. Compared with non-shared clonotypes, clonotypes shared by all four sorted-subset donors had higher generation probabilities. Pairwise subsampling indicated that sequencing depth was expected to affect the degree of clonotype sharing among donors. Rarefaction of sorted-subset datasets indicated incomplete sequencing despite the large sequencing depth. The small number of donors limited the genetic and exposure-history diversity represented.

The V and J genes are TRBV7-2 and TRBJ2-7, with the D segment identity uncertain. This TCR came from a man aged 18 to 35 in good health. Some clones in this sample may be carry-over from other donors' samples. The specimen sequenced was memory CD8+ T cells from PBMCs. Per the publication, the cell subset or site label means: CD45RO+ cells pooled with CCR7-negative TemRA cells. The CDR3: CASSYFGGTYEQYF. Here is the DNA: TGTGCCAGCAGCTACTTTGGCGGAACCTACGAGCAGTACTTC.